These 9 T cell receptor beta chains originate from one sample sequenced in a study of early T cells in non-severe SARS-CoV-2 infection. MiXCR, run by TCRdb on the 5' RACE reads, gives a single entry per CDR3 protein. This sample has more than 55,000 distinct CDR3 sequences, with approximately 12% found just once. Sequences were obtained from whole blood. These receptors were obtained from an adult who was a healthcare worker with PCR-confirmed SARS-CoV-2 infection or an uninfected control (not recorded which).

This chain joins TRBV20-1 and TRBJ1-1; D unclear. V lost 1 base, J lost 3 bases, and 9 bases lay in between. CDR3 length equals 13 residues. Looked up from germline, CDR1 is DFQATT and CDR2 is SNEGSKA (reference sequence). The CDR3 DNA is TGCAGTGCTAGAGCCAGGACGTACACTGAAGCTTTCTTT. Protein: CSARARTYTEAFF.

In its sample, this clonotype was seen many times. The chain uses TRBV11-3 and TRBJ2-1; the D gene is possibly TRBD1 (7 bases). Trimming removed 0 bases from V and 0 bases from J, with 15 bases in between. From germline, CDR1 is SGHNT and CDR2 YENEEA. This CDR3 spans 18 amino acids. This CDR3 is CASSLDQGGSSSYNEQFF. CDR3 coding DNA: TGTGCCAGCAGCTTAGATCAGGGGGGCTCGAGCTCCTACAATGAGCAGTTCTTC.

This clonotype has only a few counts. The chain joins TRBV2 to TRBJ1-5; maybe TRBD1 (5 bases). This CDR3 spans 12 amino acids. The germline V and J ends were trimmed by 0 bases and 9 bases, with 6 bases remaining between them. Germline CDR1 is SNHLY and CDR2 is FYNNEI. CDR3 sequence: CASSEAGRPQHF. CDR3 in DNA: TGTGCCAGCAGTGAAGCGGGGCGGCCCCAGCATTTT.

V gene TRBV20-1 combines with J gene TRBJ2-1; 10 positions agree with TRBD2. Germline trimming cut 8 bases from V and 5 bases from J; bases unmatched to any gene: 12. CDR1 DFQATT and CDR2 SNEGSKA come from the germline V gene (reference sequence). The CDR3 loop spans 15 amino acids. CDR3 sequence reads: CSPRPLAGTNNEQFF. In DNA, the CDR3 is TGCAGTCCTCGCCCACTAGCGGGAACCAACAATGAGCAGTTCTTC.

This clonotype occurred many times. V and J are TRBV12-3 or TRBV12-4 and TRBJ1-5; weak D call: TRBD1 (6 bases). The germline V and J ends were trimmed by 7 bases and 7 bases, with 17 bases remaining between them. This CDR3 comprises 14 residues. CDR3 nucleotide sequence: TGTGCCAGCACCGACGGGGGGGCCGACCAGCCCCAGCATTTT. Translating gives CASTDGGADQPQHF.

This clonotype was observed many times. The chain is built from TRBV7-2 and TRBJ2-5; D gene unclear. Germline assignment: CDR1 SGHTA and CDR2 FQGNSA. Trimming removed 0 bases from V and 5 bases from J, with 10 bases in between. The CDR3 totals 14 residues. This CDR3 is CASSLAATRETQYF. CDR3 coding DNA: TGTGCCAGCAGCTTAGCGGCCACCCGGGAGACCCAGTACTTC.

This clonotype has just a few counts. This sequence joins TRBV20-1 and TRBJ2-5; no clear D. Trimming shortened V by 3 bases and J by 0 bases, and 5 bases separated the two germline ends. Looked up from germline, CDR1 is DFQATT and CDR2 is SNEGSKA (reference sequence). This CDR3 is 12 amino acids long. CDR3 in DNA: TGCAGTGCTAGGAACGACCAAGAGACCCAGTACTTC. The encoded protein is CSARNDQETQYF.

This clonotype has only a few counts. The CDR3 DNA sequence: TGTGCCAGCAGCCCAGGGTCCCCGGTGGCGCAGTATTTT. This codes for CASSPGSPVAQYF. This chain uses TRBV7-6 with TRBJ2-3, with D possibly being TRBD1 (5 bases). The CDR3 extends over 13 amino acids. Trimming took 5 bases from V and 10 from J, leaving 16 bases between them. Germline lookup yields CDR1 SGHVS and CDR2 FNYEAQ.

CDR3 sequence: CASRPGTGGGELFF. The CDR3 coding sequence is TGTGCCAGCAGGCCCGGGACAGGGGGCGGGGAGCTGTTTTTT. The V gene is TRBV2, the J gene TRBJ2-2; 11 bases align to TRBD1. Trimming took 6 bases from V and 7 from J; bases not matched to a gene: 4. The CDR3 has 14 residues. The germline V gene encodes CDR1 SNHLY and CDR2 FYNNEI.